The T cell receptor (beta chain) under discussion was sequenced for a study of CD8+ T cells in alopecia areata. Treatment given: oral pan-JAK inhibitor, 5-10 mg twice daily. Lesional scalp tissue (obtained by punch biopsy) and peripheral blood were collected from alopecia areata patients. Study-wide findings and caveats: Normal scalp showed lower clonality than lesional scalp, especially alopecia totalis/universalis.

As concerns this clone: Its antigen is still unknown.

Germline CDR1 is MNHEY and CDR2 is SVGAGI. Deletions cut 6 bases from V and 1 base from J, with 13 bases between. This CDR3 has 14 residues. cDNA reverse transcribed from extracted RNA served as the sequencing template. Produced via immunoSEQ multiplex PCR; TCRdb's table is partial and in-frame only. The data contain fewer than 350,000 clones, roughly 64% of them singletons. The rearrangement links TRBV6-5 to TRBJ2-7; a weak D match, TRBD2 (6 bases). Sequencing used CD4+ T cells sorted from blood, obtained at week 24, from a patient treated with tofacitinib. The origin of this receptor is a human donor with alopecia areata. The CDR3 DNA reads TGTGCCAGCAGCCCCTGGGAGGCGTCCTACGAGCAGTACTTC. Protein sequence: CASSPWEASYEQYF.